A single sample is the source of the 24 T cell receptor beta chains below, sequenced in a study of early T cells in non-severe SARS-CoV-2 infection. TCRdb analysed the 5' RACE reads with MiXCR anew, one entry per CDR3 protein. Of 65,000 to 85,000 distinct CDR3 sequences detected, roughly 13% appear once; the ten largest clones hold around 1.2%. Source material: whole blood. These receptors were taken from an adult who was a healthcare worker with PCR-confirmed SARS-CoV-2 infection or an uninfected control (not recorded which).

Ten or more counts support this clonotype. This chain joins TRBV2 and TRBJ1-1; D perhaps matches TRBD1 (5 bases). The CDR3 extends over 13 amino acids. Germline V gives CDR1 SNHLY, CDR2 FYNNEI. The V end lost 6 bases, the J end lost 4 bases, and 12 bases lay between the germline ends. CDR3 protein: CASRMTAGTEAFF. The CDR3 DNA reads TGTGCCAGCAGGATGACAGCGGGCACTGAAGCTTTCTTT.

This clonotype was recorded a few times. CDR3 nucleotide sequence: TGTGCCAGCAGTTTATTCGCAGGGACCGTCACTCAAGAGACCCAGTACTTC. Amino acids: CASSLFAGTVTQETQYF. The rearrangement links TRBV28 to TRBJ2-5, with D possibly being TRBD1 or TRBD2 (5 bases each). Per germline, CDR1 MDHEN and CDR2 SYDVKM. This CDR3 is 17 amino acids long. V gave up 1 base and J gave up 2 bases, with 17 bases separating them. The entire variable domain, with the rest obtained from reference TRBV28 and TRBJ2-5, is as follows: DVKVTQSSRYLVKRTGEKVFLECVQDMDHENMFWYRQDPGLGLRLIYFSYDVKMKEKGDIPEGYSVSREKKERFSLILESASTNQTSMYLCASSLFAGTVTQETQYFGPGTRLLVL.

This clonotype was seen many times. The chain joins TRBV7-2 to TRBJ2-5, with unresolved D. Deletions cut 5 bases from V and 5 bases from J, with 9 bases between. The CDR3 is 12 residues long. Germline CDR1 SGHTA, CDR2 FQGNSA. In nucleotides, the CDR3 is TGTGCCAGCAGCCGTTCTCTGGAGACCCAGTACTTC. Protein product: CASSRSLETQYF.

In this sample, this clonotype turned up a few times. This rearrangement joins TRBV2 to TRBJ2-3; 8 nucleotides match TRBD1. From germline, CDR1 is SNHLY and CDR2 FYNNEI. J lost 14 bases, V lost 4 bases, and 8 bases had no gene match. The CDR3 is made up of 12 amino acids. CDR3 nucleotides: TGTGCCAGCAGTGGGGAGGACAGGGTTCGGTATTTT. Translated: CASSGEDRVRYF.

This chain links TRBV28 with TRBJ2-5, with D unclear. V dropped 1 base and J dropped 2 bases, with 5 bases sitting between them. Germline lookup yields CDR1 MDHEN and CDR2 SYDVKM. The CDR3 totals 13 residues. CDR3 DNA: TGTGCCAGCAGTTTATCGTGTCAAGAGACCCAGTACTTC. Amino acid sequence: CASSLSCQETQYF. Combining the CDR3 with reference TRBV28 and TRBJ2-5 gives the whole variable domain DVKVTQSSRYLVKRTGEKVFLECVQDMDHENMFWYRQDPGLGLRLIYFSYDVKMKEKGDIPEGYSVSREKKERFSLILESASTNQTSMYLCASSLSCQETQYFGPGTRLLVL.

This clonotype was detected a few times. V usage is TRBV28 and J usage is TRBJ1-4; tentative D call: TRBD1 (6 bases). The CDR3 extends over 12 amino acids. Germline CDR1 reads MDHEN; CDR2 reads SYDVKM. Trimming pared 6 bases from V and 8 bases from J, leaving 10 bases between. The chain's CDR3 is CASRRQEEKLFF. The DNA for the CDR3 is TGTGCCAGCAGGCGACAGGAGGAAAAACTGTTTTTT. Full variable domain (remainder filled in from reference TRBV28 and TRBJ1-4): DVKVTQSSRYLVKRTGEKVFLECVQDMDHENMFWYRQDPGLGLRLIYFSYDVKMKEKGDIPEGYSVSREKKERFSLILESASTNQTSMYLCASRRQEEKLFFGSGTQLSVL.

This clonotype came up a few times. This chain joins TRBV6-1 and TRBJ2-1; 13 nucleotides agree with TRBD2. In germline, CDR1 is MNHNS, CDR2 SASEGT. This CDR3 is 18 amino acids long. J was trimmed by 0 bases and V by 6 bases; bases with no gene match: 8. The CDR3 DNA reads as TGTGCCAGCAGAGCCCCTCGACTAGCGGGGGGCTCCTACAATGAGCAGTTCTTC. Translating it yields CASRAPRLAGGSYNEQFF.

In this sample, this clonotype turned up a few times. The chain combines TRBV20-1 with TRBJ1-1; D not resolved. CDR1 and CDR2 from the germline V gene are DFQATT and SNEGSKA (reference sequence). V was cut by 6 bases and J by 3 bases, with 11 bases left in between. There are 12 residues in the CDR3. The CDR3 is CSAPVRDTEAFF. CDR3 DNA: TGCAGTGCCCCGGTGAGGGACACTGAAGCTTTCTTT.

The chain carries TRBV30 and TRBJ2-5, with D unresolved. CDR3 size: 11 residues. From germline, CDR1 is GTSNPN and CDR2 SVGIG (reference sequence). Trimming removed 0 bases at V and 7 bases at J, with 6 bases between. CDR3 bases: TGTGCCTGGAGTGTACCTGGGACCCAGTACTTC. This gives the protein CAWSVPGTQYF.

This clonotype was seen many times. V and J are TRBV7-2 and TRBJ2-1; D unclear. Germline V gene sequence: CDR1 SGHTA, CDR2 FQGNSA. V was cut by 5 bases and J by 6 bases, with 17 bases left in between. The CDR3 extends over 15 amino acids. The CDR3 DNA sequence: TGTGCCAGCAGCCGAAACTTACAAGAAAGCAATGAGCAGTTCTTC. Translating gives CASSRNLQESNEQFF.

The V and J genes are TRBV12-3 or TRBV12-4 and TRBJ1-2; weak D call: TRBD1 (6 bases). The V end lost 5 bases, the J end lost 4 bases, and 11 bases lay between the germline ends. This CDR3 has 13 amino acids. CDR3 region: CASSRDTLYGYTF. CDR3 DNA sequence: TGTGCCAGCAGTAGGGACACCCTCTATGGCTACACCTTC.

This clonotype was recorded many times. This chain connects TRBV24-1 to TRBJ2-1; D may be TRBD2 (5 bases). Germline CDR1 is KGHDR and CDR2 is SFDVKD. V lost 2 bases and J 7 bases, leaving 8 bases between the germline ends. The CDR3 runs to 13 residues. In DNA, the CDR3 is TGTGCCACCAGTGATTCTGGGAGAAATGAGCAGTTCTTC. Protein sequence: CATSDSGRNEQFF.

Judged by abundance, this clonotype is medium-sized (0.01 to 0.1%). The rearrangement joins TRBV20-1 to TRBJ1-1, with D possibly being TRBD1 (5 bases). Trimming took off 6 bases at V and 1 base at J, with 9 bases between the two ends. Germline V gene lookup returns CDR1 DFQATT and CDR2 SNEGSKA (reference sequence). This CDR3 contains 12 residues. The CDR3 DNA sequence: TGCAGTGCCCGTACAGGGAACACTGAAGCTTTCTTT. It yields the protein CSARTGNTEAFF.

This clonotype came up once. This chain connects TRBV7-8 to TRBJ1-5, with a weak D call TRBD1 (5 bases). The germline CDR1 and CDR2 sequences are SGHVS and FQNEAQ. Trimming removed 0 bases from V and 0 bases from J, with 9 bases in between. The CDR3 length is 16 residues. The CDR3 region has the DNA TGTGCCAGCAGCTTAGCTGGGGCGCTTAGCAATCAGCCCCAGCATTTT. It specifies CASSLAGALSNQPQHF.

This clonotype showed up just a few times. V and J are TRBV7-9 and TRBJ1-1; perhaps TRBD1 as D (6 bases). CDR3 length: 13 residues. Germline V gives CDR1 SEHNR, CDR2 FQNEAQ (reference sequence). Between the trimmed V and J ends, which lost 7 bases and 2 bases, there was a span of 11 bases. The CDR3 reads CASNLQGNTEAFF. The CDR3 bases are TGTGCCAGCAACCTACAGGGAAACACTGAAGCTTTCTTT.

This clonotype has a handful of counts. This chain links TRBV6-4 with TRBJ2-3; tentatively, D is TRBD2 (5 bases). The CDR3 length is 15 residues. CDR1 and CDR2 (germline): MRHNA, SNTAGT. Trimming left V 0 bases short and J 3 bases short, with 10 bases between. CDR3 amino acids: CASSDSAGATDTQYF. DNA of the CDR3: TGTGCCAGCAGTGACTCGGCGGGTGCTACAGATACGCAGTATTTT.

This clonotype occurred a few times. The chain combines TRBV11-2 with TRBJ2-1; 13 bases line up with TRBD2. Trimming cost V 7 bases and J 8 bases; bases outside gene matches: 8. CDR3 size: 15 residues. In germline, CDR1 is SGHAT, CDR2 FQNNGV. The CDR3 sequence is CASTPGTSGEYEQFF. For the CDR3, the DNA is TGTGCCAGCACCCCCGGGACTAGCGGGGAATATGAGCAGTTCTTC.

This clonotype showed up many times. This chain joins TRBV28 and TRBJ2-7; TRBD1 is a possible D gene (5 bases). V gave up 7 bases and J gave up 2 bases, with 15 bases separating them. In germline, CDR1 is MDHEN, CDR2 SYDVKM. CDR3 size: 14 residues. CDR3: CASIKGAATYEQYF. As DNA, the CDR3 is TGTGCCAGCATTAAAGGGGCAGCCACCTACGAGCAGTACTTC.

V is TRBV29-1 and J is TRBJ2-3; TRBD2 agrees at 9 bases. V trimming: 5 bases; J trimming: 0 bases; junction bases outside the gene matches: 9. Germline V gene data show CDR1 as SQVTM and CDR2 as ANQGSEA. This CDR3 has 16 residues. DNA for the CDR3: TGCAGCGTTCCCAGCGGGGGGTCGAGGAGCACAGATACGCAGTATTTT. It translates to CSVPSGGSRSTDTQYF.

In this sample, this clonotype turned up a few times. The V and J genes are TRBV6-2 or TRBV6-3 and TRBJ2-7, with D unclear. Germline-derived CDR1 and CDR2 are MNHEY and SVGEGT. This CDR3 has 15 amino acids. V was shortened by 6 bases and J by 3 bases, with 18 bases between the two germline ends. DNA of the CDR3: TGTGCCAGCAGCATCGAAAGGACCTCTTTCTACGAGCAGTACTTC. This translates into CASSIERTSFYEQYF.

This clonotype occurred many times. The chain couples TRBV7-8 to TRBJ1-5; D is unclear. The CDR3 consists of 13 residues. Trimming removed 3 bases from V and 0 bases from J, with 3 bases in between. Germline loops: CDR1 SGHVS, CDR2 FQNEAQ. The CDR3 nucleotides are TGTGCCAGCAGCTTTCATAGCAATCAGCCCCAGCATTTT. This gives the protein CASSFHSNQPQHF.

This clonotype was observed many times. This chain links TRBV5-4 with TRBJ2-7; 13 nucleotides align to TRBD2. This CDR3 region has 15 residues. The trim removed 4 bases at V and 0 bases at J, leaving 1 base unmatched. CDR1 is SGHNT, CDR2 YYREEE, per germline (reference sequence). Written as DNA, the CDR3 is TGTGCCAGCAGCCGGACTAGCGGGAGCTCCTACGAGCAGTACTTC. Translated, it gives CASSRTSGSSYEQYF.

DNA of the CDR3: TGTGCCAGCAGCTCATATAGCAATCAGCCCCAGCATTTT. As protein: CASSSYSNQPQHF. The chain combines TRBV7-2 with TRBJ1-5; D is unclear. Trimming stripped 4 bases from V and 0 bases from J, with 4 bases between. Germline CDR1 reads SGHTA; CDR2 reads FQGNSA. The CDR3 has 13 residues.

This clonotype was found many times. The rearrangement joins TRBV5-6 to TRBJ2-7, with D uncertain. V was shortened by 0 bases and J by 3 bases, with 13 bases between the two germline ends. CDR1 is SGHDT, CDR2 YYEEEE, per germline. The CDR3 runs 15 residues. The CDR3 loop reads CASSLGQLNLYEQYF. CDR3 sequence (DNA): TGTGCCAGCAGCTTGGGGCAACTAAACCTCTACGAGCAGTACTTC.